These 22 T cell receptor beta chains originate from one sample sequenced in a study of shared clonotypes between healthy human individuals. The data were produced by immunoSEQ multiplex PCR, yet TCRdb's version contains in-frame clones alone and is incomplete. The sample comprises more than 2 million clones, 90% to 95% of which are singletons, and 0.1% to 0.15% rests with the top ten. Sequences were obtained from naive CD4+ T cells sorted from blood. As for subset: CD45RA+ positively selected. The receptors stem from a man between 18 and 29 years old in good health.

The chain has TRBV18 and TRBJ2-1; D unclear. The V end lost 2 bases, the J end lost 4 bases, and 15 bases lay between the germline ends. The CDR3 covers 16 residues. Per the germline V gene, CDR1 is KGHSH and CDR2 is LQKENI. In nucleotides, the CDR3 is TGTGCCAGCTCACCAAATCAACAGAGTAATTACAATGAGCAGTTCTTC. Amino acids: CASSPNQQSNYNEQFF.

The chain couples TRBV19 to TRBJ1-1; 8 bases are shared with TRBD1. The germline V gene has CDR1 LNHDA and CDR2 SQIVND (reference sequence). The CDR3 covers 13 residues. The junction had 4 bases not matched to a gene; V was cut back by 7 bases and J by 3 bases. CDR3 sequence (DNA): TGTGCCAGTAATTCACAGGGGGACACTGAAGCTTTCTTT. The encoded protein is CASNSQGDTEAFF.

The chain carries TRBV6-5 and TRBJ2-7, with 14 positions matching TRBD2. The germline V gene encodes CDR1 MNHEY and CDR2 SVGAGI. The ends lost 6 bases at V and 3 bases at J; junction bases unmatched: 4. CDR3 length: 15 amino acids. For the CDR3, the DNA is TGTGCCAGCAGAGGACTAGCGGGAGGAAACTACGAGCAGTACTTC. Protein product: CASRGLAGGNYEQYF.

V usage is TRBV9 and J usage is TRBJ1-5; no reliable D call. V was shortened by 3 bases and J by 8 bases, with 18 bases between the two germline ends. The CDR3 covers 15 residues. CDR1 is SGDLS and CDR2 is YYNGEE in the germline V gene. CDR3 DNA: TGTGCCAGCAGCGCCCGGCTGCATCCATTAGAGCCCCAGCATTTT. Its protein product is CASSARLHPLEPQHF.

The V gene is TRBV30, the J gene TRBJ1-4; D is unclear. Germline V gene sequence: CDR1 GTSNPN, CDR2 SVGIG (reference sequence). V gave up 0 bases and J gave up 5 bases, with 7 bases separating them. The CDR3 has 13 amino acids. CDR3 in DNA: TGTGCCTGGAGTGTCGTACGAAATGAAAAACTGTTTTTT. It codes for CAWSVVRNEKLFF.

This sequence joins TRBV30 and TRBJ2-1; 10 bases match TRBD2. J was trimmed by 4 bases and V by 4 bases; bases with no gene match: 4. From germline, CDR1 is GTSNPN and CDR2 SVGIG (reference sequence). The CDR3 covers 14 residues. The CDR3 spells CAWTSGGLYNEQFF. The DNA of the CDR3 is TGTGCCTGGACTAGCGGGGGCCTTTACAATGAGCAGTTCTTC.

The chain has TRBV28 and TRBJ1-1; possibly TRBD1 for D (5 bases). This CDR3 is built from 15 residues. V shed 2 bases and J shed 5 bases, with 15 bases lying between them. Germline V lookup: CDR1 MDHEN, CDR2 SYDVKM. Here the CDR3 DNA reads TGTGCCAGCAGTTTACCACCTCAGGGAGGAACTGAAGCTTTCTTT. Protein sequence: CASSLPPQGGTEAFF.

As regards this clone: Within the sample, other DNA sequences also encode this same CDR3. CDR3 protein: CASSYSGGDTEAFF. CDR3 bases: TGTGCCAGCAGTTACTCAGGGGGAGACACTGAAGCTTTCTTT. The chain is built from TRBV6-6 and TRBJ1-1; perhaps TRBD1 as D (6 bases). Trimming pared 0 bases from V and 3 bases from J, leaving 8 bases between. Germline CDR1 is MNHNY and CDR2 is SVGAGI (reference sequence). The CDR3 spans 14 residues.

This clone came up a few times. The chain has TRBV6-1 and TRBJ1-6; 7 bases are a match to TRBD1. The CDR3 runs to 15 residues. Germline CDR1 reads MNHNS; CDR2 reads SASEGT. With V trimmed by 4 bases and J by 6 bases, 6 bases remained unmatched. CDR3: CASSGGTASNSPLHF. The CDR3 bases are TGTGCCAGCAGTGGCGGGACAGCGAGTAATTCACCCCTCCACTTT.

J is TRBJ2-2 and V is TRBV30; D not resolved. CDR3 length equals 12 residues. CDR1 is GTSNPN and CDR2 is SVGIG in the germline V gene (reference sequence). Trimming pared 3 bases from V and 8 bases from J, leaving 10 bases between. CDR3 coding DNA: TGTGCCTGGAGCCCCGGGTCTGGGGAGCTGTTTTTT. This sequence encodes CAWSPGSGELFF.

This clone was observed a single time. The chain is built from TRBV5-6 and TRBJ1-5, with 10 positions matching TRBD1. Trimming at V came to 4 bases and at J to 7 bases, leaving 2 bases not matched to a gene. From germline, CDR1 is SGHDT and CDR2 YYEEEE. The CDR3 is 13 amino acids. The CDR3 DNA sequence: TGTGCCAGCAGCCCGGACAGGGGGCAGCCCCAGCATTTT. Translated: CASSPDRGQPQHF.

The J gene is TRBJ1-3, the V gene TRBV28; TRBD1 is a possible D gene (5 bases). The V end lost 6 bases, the J end lost 0 bases, and 21 bases lay between the germline ends. Germline CDR1 reads MDHEN; CDR2 reads SYDVKM. This CDR3 region has 18 residues. This CDR3 is CASSLNPGTSSSGNTIYF. CDR3 bases: TGTGCCAGCAGCCTGAATCCAGGGACTTCCTCCTCTGGAAACACCATATATTTT.

The V and J genes are TRBV6-5 and TRBJ2-7; D remains unclear. Deletions cut 3 bases from V and 0 bases from J, with 12 bases between. The CDR3 spans 15 residues. Germline V lookup: CDR1 MNHEY, CDR2 SVGAGI. CDR3 DNA sequence: TGTGCCAGCAGTTATACGTGGGTACCCTCCTACGAGCAGTACTTC. Protein product: CASSYTWVPSYEQYF.

This chain connects TRBV11-2 to TRBJ1-3; 10 nucleotides align to TRBD1. CDR1 and CDR2 from the germline V gene are SGHAT and FQNNGV. CDR3 size: 15 residues. J was trimmed by 7 bases and V by 0 bases; bases with no gene match: 3. DNA of the CDR3: TGTGCCAGCAGCTTAGATCGGACAGGGGGGAACACCATATATTTT. It yields the protein CASSLDRTGGNTIYF. Full variable domain (outside the CDR3, taken from reference TRBV11-2 and TRBJ1-3): EAGVAQSPRYKIIEKRQSVAFWCNPISGHATLYWYQQILGQGPKLLIQFQNNGVVDDSQLPKDRFSAERLKGVDSTLKIQPAKLEDSAVYLCASSLDRTGGNTIYFGEGSWLTVV.

The chain combines TRBV28 with TRBJ1-5, with D perhaps TRBD1 (6 bases). CDR3 length: 15 residues. V lost 1 base and J lost 7, with 14 bases in between. Germline CDR1 reads MDHEN; CDR2 reads SYDVKM. CDR3 nucleotide sequence: TGTGCCAGCAGTTTATATGTCAGGGGAGAACAGCCCCAGCATTTT. It specifies CASSLYVRGEQPQHF. Using reference TRBV28 and TRBJ1-5 for the parts outside the CDR3, the full variable domain is DVKVTQSSRYLVKRTGEKVFLECVQDMDHENMFWYRQDPGLGLRLIYFSYDVKMKEKGDIPEGYSVSREKKERFSLILESASTNQTSMYLCASSLYVRGEQPQHFGDGTRLSIL.

The rearrangement joins TRBV6-6 to TRBJ2-7; 7 bases match TRBD1. There are 14 residues in the CDR3. Losses at the gene ends were 2 bases for V and 0 bases for J; bases not matched to a gene: 1. Germline loops: CDR1 MNHNY, CDR2 SVGAGI (reference sequence). The CDR3, as DNA: TGTGCCAGCAGTTACACAGGGGCCTCCTACGAGCAGTACTTC. Translation gives CASSYTGASYEQYF.

This chain links TRBV6-6 with TRBJ1-2; D remains ambiguous. The CDR3 length is 15 residues. Germline V lookup: CDR1 MNHNY, CDR2 SVGAGI (reference sequence). V was trimmed by 6 bases and J by 5 bases, leaving 19 bases between them. The CDR3 spells CASRPGPADQYGYTF. CDR3 bases: TGTGCCAGCAGACCCGGGCCCGCGGACCAATATGGCTACACCTTC.

V and J are TRBV11-2 and TRBJ2-3; D is ambiguous. Germline values: CDR1 SGHAT, CDR2 FQNNGV. V gave up 1 base and J gave up 4 bases, with 9 bases separating them. The CDR3 contains 14 residues. CDR3 amino acids: CASSLGYGPDTQYF. As DNA, the CDR3 is TGTGCCAGCAGCTTAGGGTATGGTCCAGATACGCAGTATTTT.

Note on this clone: The sample carries other DNA sequences with the same CDR3. The chain combines TRBV9 with TRBJ2-2; D uncertain. With 0 bases removed from V and 0 bases from J, the gap between germline ends came to 9 bases. In germline, CDR1 is SGDLS, CDR2 YYNGEE. The CDR3 has 16 residues. The CDR3 here is CASSVVRFANTGELFF. The CDR3 DNA reads TGTGCCAGCAGCGTAGTAAGGTTCGCGAACACCGGGGAGCTGTTTTTT.

The chain has TRBV19 and TRBJ1-1; D is uncertain. V dropped 5 bases and J dropped 1 base, with 11 bases sitting between them. CDR1 LNHDA and CDR2 SQIVND come from the germline V gene (reference sequence). The CDR3 runs 14 residues. The CDR3 reads CASSPPRTNTEAFF. The CDR3 nucleotides are TGTGCCAGTAGTCCCCCTCGGACGAACACTGAAGCTTTCTTT.

The V call is TRBV9, the J call TRBJ2-6; 9 nucleotides agree with TRBD1. Germline CDR1 and CDR2: SGDLS and YYNGEE. This CDR3 comprises 16 residues. J lost 4 bases, V lost 3 bases, and 5 bases had no gene match. CDR3 protein: CASSEGTGSGANVLTF. The CDR3 region has the DNA TGTGCCAGCAGCGAGGGGACAGGGAGCGGGGCCAACGTCCTGACTTTC.

V gene TRBV6-1 combines with J gene TRBJ2-5; TRBD2 is a possible D gene (6 bases). Trimming cost V 6 bases and J 4 bases, with 12 bases left between them. CDR3 length: 13 amino acids. Germline CDR1 MNHNS, CDR2 SASEGT. In DNA form, the CDR3 reads TGTGCCAGCAGGCACGGAGGGTCAGAGACCCAGTACTTC. This sequence encodes CASRHGGSETQYF.